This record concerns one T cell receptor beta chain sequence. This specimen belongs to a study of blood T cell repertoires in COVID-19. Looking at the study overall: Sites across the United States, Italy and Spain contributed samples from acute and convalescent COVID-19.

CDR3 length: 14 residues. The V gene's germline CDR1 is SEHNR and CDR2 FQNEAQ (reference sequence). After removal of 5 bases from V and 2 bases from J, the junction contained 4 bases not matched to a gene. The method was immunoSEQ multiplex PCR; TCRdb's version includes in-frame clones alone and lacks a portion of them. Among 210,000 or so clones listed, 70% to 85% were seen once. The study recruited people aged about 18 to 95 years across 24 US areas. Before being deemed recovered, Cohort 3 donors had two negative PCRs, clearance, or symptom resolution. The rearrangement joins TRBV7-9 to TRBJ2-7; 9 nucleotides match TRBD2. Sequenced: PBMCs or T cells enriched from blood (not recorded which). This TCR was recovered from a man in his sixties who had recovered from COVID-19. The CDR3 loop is CASSGLARPYEQYF. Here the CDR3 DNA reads TGTGCCAGCAGCGGACTAGCGCGCCCCTACGAGCAGTACTTC.